These T cell receptor beta chains were read from a single sample in a study of tumor and adjacent non-tumor tissue in lung cancer. A single record per CDR3 protein comes from TCRdb applying MiXCR to the multiplex PCR reads. The repertoire holds about 86,000 distinct CDR3 sequences, with around 82% as singletons. Sequencing was performed on distant non-tumor lung tissue. All receptors derive from a woman aged 45 to 65 with non-small cell lung cancer. Each CDR3 is given with its conserved first and last residue. The order of the fields is D gene, J gene, clone size, V gene, CDR3 DNA, CDR3 protein. D genes are given only for firm matches. Where a row states a size, it is once, few, many or the class of an expanded clone; other rows omit it.

NA TRBJ2-5 many TRBV2 TGTGCCAGCAGTGAATCATCGCGGCTTCAAGAGACCCAGTACTTC CASSESSRLQETQYF
TRBD2 TRBJ2-3 NA TRBV6-2/TRBV6-3 TGTGCCAGCTTGGCCTTAGGAGGGAGGGTCGCAGATACGCAGTGTTTT CASLALGGRVADTQCF
NA TRBJ2-1 many TRBV28 TGTGCCAGCAGTTTCGCTCTTAGCTCCTACAATGAGCAGTTCTTC CASSFALSSYNEQFF
NA TRBJ1-2 many TRBV6-6 TGTGCCAGCAGTCCTGGGACAACAAACTATGGCTACACCTTC CASSPGTTNYGYTF
TRBD2 TRBJ2-1 NA TRBV11-1 TGTGCCAGCAGTCCAGGGACGCGGGGGGGATACAATGAGCAGTTCTTC CASSPGTRGGYNEQFF
NA TRBJ1-1 NA TRBV28 TGTGCCATCAGTGCATTGGGGGACACTGAAGCTTTCTTT CAISALGDTEAFF
NA TRBJ2-6 few TRBV4-1 TGCGCCAGCAGCCAAGGTCCTGGGGCCAACGTCCTGACTTTC CASSQGPGANVLTF
NA TRBJ2-7 NA TRBV6-6 TGTGCCAGCAGATCACCGGGATCCTCTTACGAGCAGTACTTC CASRSPGSSYEQYF
NA TRBJ2-5 NA TRBV6-1 TGTGCCAGCGGCTGGGACACAGAGTACTTC CASGWDTEYF
NA TRBJ2-7 NA TRBV4-1 TGCGCCAGCAACCAAGTTCAGGGACGCCACTACGAGCAGTACTTC CASNQVQGRHYEQYF
TRBD1 TRBJ1-6 NA TRBV11-2 TGTGTCAGCGGCTTTCGGACAGGGGAATCACCCCTCCATTTT CVSGFRTGESPLHF
NA TRBJ2-5 NA TRBV6-2/TRBV6-3 TGTGTCAGCAGCCGCGGGGCAGGTCAAGAGTCCCAGTACTTC CVSSRGAGQESQYF
NA TRBJ2-3 few TRBV11-2 TGTGTCAGCAGCTTAGGGTCGGGGGATACGCATTATTTT CVSSLGSGDTHYF
TRBD2 TRBJ2-1 few TRBV9 TGTGCCAGCAGCGCCACCGGGACTAGCGGGGGTGAGCAGTTCTTC CASSATGTSGGEQFF
NA TRBJ2-5 NA TRBV6-5 TGTGTCAGCAGTTACTCGAAGTGGGGGGACAAAGAGACCCGGTACTTC CVSSYSKWGDKETRYF
NA TRBJ2-2 NA TRBV6-5 TGTGCCAGTAGTTTTCTGAACACCACGGAGCTGTTTTTT CASSFLNTTELFF
TRBD1 TRBJ1-4 NA TRBV6-1 TGTGCCAGCAGTGATCACCTCGGCGGGACAGTCAATGAAAAACTGTTTTTT CASSDHLGGTVNEKLFF
TRBD1 TRBJ1-2 once TRBV6-1 TGTGCCAATATAACAGGGGGGCGCGTATCCGGCTACACCTTC CANITGGRVSGYTF
TRBD1 TRBJ2-7 NA TRBV5-1 TGCGCCAGCAAGGGAGGACAGGGCGGGCAGTACTTC CASKGGQGGQYF
TRBD1 TRBJ1-1 NA TRBV6-5 TGTGCCGCGCAGACAGGGATGAACACTGTAGCTTTCTTT CAAQTGMNTVAFF
TRBD2 TRBJ2-1 NA TRBV20-1 TGCAGTGCGCTCCGGGCGGGAGGGCCGATGGATGAGCAGTTCTTC CSALRAGGPMDEQFF
NA TRBJ2-3 many TRBV6-4 TGTGCCAGCAGTGGCGGGAGCACAGATACGCAGTATTTT CASSGGSTDTQYF
TRBD1 TRBJ1-1 NA TRBV28 TGTGCCAGCACCTCCGGACAGGGAAAGGTCCGGAACGCTGAAGCTTTCTTT CASTSGQGKVRNAEAFF
NA TRBJ1-4 NA TRBV6-2/TRBV6-3 TGTGCTAACAGTCCGAGGCAAAGTAATGAAAAACTGTTTTTT CANSPRQSNEKLFF
TRBD2 TRBJ2-5 few TRBV5-1 TGCGCCAGCAGCCCCGGACTAGCGGGAGTTACCCGCCGCCAAGAGACCCAGTACTTC CASSPGLAGVTRRQETQYF
NA TRBJ2-7 NA TRBV28 TGTCCCAGCAGTTCTCTCCGCGAGCAGTACTTC CPSSSLREQYF
NA TRBJ2-3 NA TRBV20-1 TGCAGTGCTAGTTCGTCTAGCTCCTGGCCAACAGATATGCAGTGTTTT CSASSSSSWPTDMQCF
TRBD1 TRBJ1-6 many TRBV29-1 TGCAGCGTCTCCGGGACAGGGGGCTCGGCCCTCCACTTT CSVSGTGGSALHF
NA TRBJ2-6 NA TRBV29-1 TGCAGCGTTGTCCCCGTTGTAGACACCGGGGACTCTGGGTCCAACGTCCTGACTTTC CSVVPVVDTGDSGSNVLTF
NA TRBJ1-2 once TRBV6-2/TRBV6-3 TGTGCCAGCGGTAGAGCGGACTGTGATGGCTACATCTTC CASGRADCDGYIF
NA TRBJ1-1 NA TRBV11-3 TGTGCCAGCAGCCAGTCAGGGGTGAACATTGAAGCTTTCTTT CASSQSGVNIEAFF
NA TRBJ2-7 NA TRBV7-9 TGTGCCAGCAGCACATTAGAGGACGATCAGTACTTC CASSTLEDDQYF
NA TRBJ1-2 NA TRBV10-3 TGTGCCATCAATGGGCAGACAGACTCCGGAAGCTACACCTTC CAINGQTDSGSYTF
TRBD2 TRBJ2-3 NA TRBV5-6 TGTGCCAGCAGCCGCTGGACGGGGGGGCAGGGGACGAGGAATTCTCGCCAGTATTTC CASSRWTGGQGTRNSRQYF
TRBD1 TRBJ1-2 NA TRBV6-5 TGTGTCAGCAGTAAACTGGACAGGGGAAATGGCTATACCTTC CVSSKLDRGNGYTF
NA TRBJ2-1 NA TRBV5-6 TGTGCCAGCAGTTTACTCTCCACGCCGGAGCAATTCTTC CASSLLSTPEQFF
TRBD2 TRBJ2-3 once TRBV11-2 TGTGCCAGCAGTTTAGTTAGCGGGAGTATCGCAGAAACGCAGTATTTT CASSLVSGSIAETQYF
NA TRBJ2-3 many TRBV4-1 TGCGCCAGCAGCCAAGTCGGAAGCACAGATACGCAGTATTTT CASSQVGSTDTQYF
NA TRBJ1-5 many TRBV10-3 TGTGCCATCAGTGAAACCACATATCAGCCCCAGCATTTT CAISETTYQPQHF
NA TRBJ2-2 NA TRBV4-1 TGCGCCAGCAGCCAAAAAGTCAGAACAGCCGCGAACACCGGGGAGCTGTTTTTT CASSQKVRTAANTGELFF
NA TRBJ2-7 many TRBV6-6 TGTGCCACATCGGGAAGCTCCTACGAGCAGTACTTC CATSGSSYEQYF
TRBD1 TRBJ1-1 NA TRBV6-6 TGTGCCAGCAGCTCCTCTCGAACAGGGGGGTACACTGAAGCTTTATTT CASSSSRTGGYTEALF
NA TRBJ2-3 NA TRBV4-1 TGCACCAGCAGCTACGGGTCTAGCACAGATACGCAGTATTTT CTSSYGSSTDTQYF
NA TRBJ2-7 NA TRBV11-2 TGTGCCAGCAGCTCACCCAACGGGGTCAGGCAGTATTTC CASSSPNGVRQYF
TRBD2 TRBJ2-7 NA TRBV29-1 TGCAGTATTGGGGAGACTAGCTGGTACGAGCAGTACTTC CSIGETSWYEQYF
TRBD2 TRBJ2-5 NA TRBV29-1 TGCAGCCTCCGACTAGCGGGGGGATTACAAGAGATCCATTACTTC CSLRLAGGLQEIHYF
NA TRBJ2-2 NA TRBV28 TGTGCCAGCAGTTTTTTATACGGGGAGCTGTCTTTT CASSFLYGELSF
TRBD2 TRBJ2-1 NA TRBV20-1 TGCAGTACTAGACCCGGGACTAGTGCACACAATGAGCAGTTCTTC CSTRPGTSAHNEQFF
NA TRBJ2-7 NA TRBV6-6 TGTGCTAGAATCTCAAGGGACGGAACCTACGAGCAGTACTTC CARISRDGTYEQYF
NA TRBJ1-1 NA TRBV29-1 TGCAGTGTTGAAGGGGCTCCGACCGCTTTAGACGCTGAAGCTTTCTTT CSVEGAPTALDAEAFF
NA TRBJ2-7 NA TRBV9 TGTGCCAGCAGTGTAGACACTACCACAGCCTACGAGCAGTACTTC CASSVDTTTAYEQYF
NA TRBJ2-7 NA TRBV21-1 TGTGCCAGCAGCAAAGGGGTGCGGAAGGGGTACGAGCAGTACTTC CASSKGVRKGYEQYF
NA TRBJ1-1 few TRBV2 TGTGCCAGCAGTGGCGGGGGAGGGGGTGAAGAAGCTTTCTTT CASSGGGGGEEAFF